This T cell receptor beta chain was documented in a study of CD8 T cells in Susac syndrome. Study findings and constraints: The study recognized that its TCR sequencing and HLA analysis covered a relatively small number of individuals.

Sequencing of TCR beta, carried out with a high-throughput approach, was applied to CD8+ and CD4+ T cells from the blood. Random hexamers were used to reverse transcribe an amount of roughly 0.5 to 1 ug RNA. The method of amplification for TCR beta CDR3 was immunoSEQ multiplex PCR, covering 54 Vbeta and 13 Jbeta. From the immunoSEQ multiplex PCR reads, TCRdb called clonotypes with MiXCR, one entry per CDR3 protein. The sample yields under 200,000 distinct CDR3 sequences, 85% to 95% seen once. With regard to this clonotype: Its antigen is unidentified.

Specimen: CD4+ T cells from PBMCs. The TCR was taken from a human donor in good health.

The CDR3 protein is CSAPDRDPYNEQFF. CDR3 in DNA: TGCAGTGCCCCCGACAGGGATCCCTACAATGAGCAGTTCTTC. The chain has TRBV20-1 and TRBJ2-1; 7 bases match TRBD1. V was clipped by 6 bases and J by 2 bases; unmatched bases: 7. CDR1 and CDR2 from the germline V gene are DFQATT and SNEGSKA (reference sequence). The CDR3 is 14 amino acids.